This T cell receptor (beta chain) was profiled in a study of blood T cell repertoires in COVID-19. For the study at large: The United States, Italy and Spain were the sources of the acute and convalescent COVID-19 samples.

CDR3 size: 14 residues. The V end lost 4 bases, the J end lost 3 bases, and 7 bases lay between the germline ends. Germline CDR1 reads LGHDT; CDR2 reads YNNKEL (reference sequence). This clone was recorded many times. Original handling: Reference gene primers were amplified, and this amplification served to estimate nucleated cell counts. TCRdb's copy holds only in-frame clones and misses some; the assay was immunoSEQ multiplex PCR. That table supplies the V and J calls and clone size; D and trimming were determined from the DNA. This sample carries around 300,000 clones, around 83% of them seen once, and the ten largest clones take 2.5% to 3.5%.

This receptor was taken from a man under 40 with active or convalescent COVID-19. Sequencing used peripheral blood. V usage is TRBV3-1 (or the pseudogene TRBV3-2) and J usage is TRBJ1-6; D gene uncertain. The CDR3 reads CASSPEVYNSPLHF. The CDR3 DNA is TGTGCCAGCAGCCCCGAGGTCTATAATTCACCCCTCCACTTT.